The sequence of this TCR beta chain was determined in a study of blood T cell repertoires in COVID-19. Study at large: The United States, Italy and Spain were the sources of the acute and convalescent COVID-19 samples.

Germline CDR1 is SGHRS and CDR2 is YFSETQ. The CDR3 has 16 amino acids. Germline trimming cut 5 bases from V and 5 bases from J; bases unmatched to any gene: 9. The table came from immunoSEQ multiplex PCR; TCRdb's copy has only in-frame clones and leaves some out. The sample comprises over 150,000 clones, 80% to 90% of which are singletons, and under 2% rests with the top ten. This rearrangement joins TRBV5-1 to TRBJ2-1, with TRBD2 matching 11 bases. Sequences were obtained from peripheral blood. This TCR came from a man aged 18 to 30 who had recovered from COVID-19. The CDR3 nucleotides read TGCGCCAGCAGTTATACCGGGACTAGCGGCGACAATGAGCAGTTCTTC. Protein product: CASSYTGTSGDNEQFF. Using reference TRBV5-1 and TRBJ2-1 for the parts outside the CDR3, the full variable domain is KAGVTQTPRYLIKTRGQQVTLSCSPISGHRSVSWYQQTPGQGLQFLFEYFSETQRNKGNFPGRFSGRQFSNSRSEMNVSTLELGDSALYLCASSYTGTSGDNEQFFGPGTRLTVL.